What follows are 18 T cell receptor beta chains derived from one specimen sequenced in a study of cytomegalovirus exposure and HLA in healthy donors. The study ran its PCR with 60 Vbeta and 13 Jbeta primers. The data were produced by immunoSEQ multiplex PCR, yet TCRdb's version contains in-frame clones alone and is incomplete. The sample contains 100,000 to 150,000 clones, roughly 80% of which appear only once. The specimen was PBMCs. Receptors originate from a man between 18 and 35 years old in good health and CMV-seropositive.

This chain joins TRBV19 and TRBJ2-7, with a weak D call TRBD1 (6 bases). V lost 3 bases to trimming and J lost 2 bases, with 11 bases between them. In germline, CDR1 is LNHDA, CDR2 SQIVND (reference sequence). This CDR3 is 14 amino acids long. CDR3: CASSIGRDTYEQYF. Here the CDR3 DNA reads TGTGCCAGTAGTATTGGCAGGGACACCTACGAGCAGTACTTC.

There are a few counts of this clone. V usage is TRBV5-6 and J usage is TRBJ2-7, with TRBD2 matching over 10 bases. V lost 1 base, J lost 1 base, and 5 bases stayed unmatched. The CDR3 extends over 16 amino acids. Germline CDR1 reads SGHDT; CDR2 reads YYEEEE. The CDR3 DNA follows: TGTGCCAGCAGCTTGACAGTGACTAGCGGGTCCTACGAGCAGTACTTC. As protein: CASSLTVTSGSYEQYF.

J is TRBJ1-5 and V is TRBV11-2, with D unclear. Germline lookup yields CDR1 SGHAT and CDR2 FQNNGV. The CDR3 has 16 amino acids. Deletions cut 1 base from V and 2 bases from J, with 12 bases between. CDR3 amino acids: CASSLGRSGGNQPQHF. CDR3 bases: TGTGCCAGCAGCTTAGGGCGGAGCGGTGGCAATCAGCCCCAGCATTTT.

This clone showed up just a few times. The chain combines TRBV6-5 with TRBJ1-2; 8 bases map to TRBD1. The CDR3 runs to 13 residues. In germline, CDR1 is MNHEY, CDR2 SVGAGI. V lost 2 bases to trimming and J lost 6 bases; unmatched junction nucleotides: 2. The CDR3 DNA sequence: TGTGCCAGCAGTTACGCAGGGGGCCATGGCTACACCTTC. Translating gives CASSYAGGHGYTF.

The V and J genes are TRBV2 and TRBJ1-2, with D unresolved. V was shortened by 2 bases and J by 1 base, with 17 bases between the two germline ends. This CDR3 spans 17 amino acids. The germline CDR1 and CDR2 sequences are SNHLY and FYNNEI. The CDR3 loop reads CASSEFLVEQHNYGYTF. The CDR3 DNA reads TGTGCCAGCAGTGAATTTCTGGTGGAACAGCATAACTATGGCTACACCTTC.

The chain is built from TRBV4-1 and TRBJ1-1; 7 bases match TRBD1. With 3 bases clipped from V and 6 bases from J, the junction kept 7 bases outside the gene matches. This CDR3 comprises 14 residues. CDR1 and CDR2 (germline): MGHRA, YSYEKL. The CDR3 sequence is CASSQGTAPSEAFF. The CDR3 DNA is TGCGCCAGCAGCCAGGGGACAGCACCTTCTGAAGCTTTCTTT.

CDR3 in DNA: TGTGCCAGTAGCCCGACATGGATTCGCACTGAAGCTTTCTTT. This encodes CASSPTWIRTEAFF. This sequence joins TRBV19 and TRBJ1-1; the D is unclear. Germline assignment: CDR1 LNHDA and CDR2 SQIVND (reference sequence). The CDR3 length is 14 residues. The V end lost 6 bases, the J end lost 4 bases, and 15 bases lay between the germline ends.

The chain has TRBV7-2 and TRBJ2-7, with D possibly TRBD2 on 6 matching bases. The CDR3 loop spans 18 amino acids. With 1 base removed from V and 4 bases from J, the gap between germline ends came to 23 bases. Per the germline V gene, CDR1 is SGHTA and CDR2 is FQGNSA. The CDR3 reads CASSLVNPWGAGRYEQYF. For the CDR3, the DNA is TGTGCCAGCAGCTTAGTCAACCCCTGGGGAGCGGGCAGATACGAGCAGTACTTC.

This clone showed up just a few times. CDR3 nucleotide sequence: TGTGCCAGCAGTCTCAGCTCCTACGAGCAGTACTTC. Translating it yields CASSLSSYEQYF. The chain is built from TRBV2 and TRBJ2-7; D unresolved. The CDR3 contains 12 residues. V was pared by 5 bases and J by 0 bases, with 5 bases between. Germline V gives CDR1 SNHLY, CDR2 FYNNEI.

The chain uses TRBV6-6 and TRBJ2-3; D ambiguous. The germline V gene encodes CDR1 MNHNY and CDR2 SVGAGI (reference sequence). This CDR3 comprises 13 residues. Between the trimmed V and J ends, which lost 10 bases and 3 bases, there was a span of 14 bases. The CDR3 sequence: CATSRVETDTQYF. The DNA for the CDR3 is TGTGCCACATCCCGGGTTGAGACAGATACGCAGTATTTT.

The chain uses TRBV2 and TRBJ2-6; 8 bases line up with TRBD1. With 4 bases clipped from V and 0 bases from J, the junction kept 8 bases outside the gene matches. Germline V gene data show CDR1 as SNHLY and CDR2 as FYNNEI. CDR3 length: 18 amino acids. The CDR3 is CASSVALGQGSGANVLTF. The CDR3 nucleotides read TGTGCCAGCAGTGTAGCGCTCGGACAGGGCTCTGGGGCCAACGTCCTGACTTTC.

This clone was seen only a few times. The chain combines TRBV5-6 with TRBJ2-3; D is uncertain. The CDR3 is made up of 11 amino acids. Germline CDR1 and CDR2: SGHDT and YYEEEE. V lost 4 bases to trimming and J lost 6 bases, with 6 bases between them. CDR3 bases: TGTGCCAGCAGCATACGGGATACGCAGTATTTT. It yields the protein CASSIRDTQYF.

The chain uses TRBV7-2 and TRBJ2-5; TRBD2 might be the D (5 bases). Germline-derived CDR1 and CDR2 are SGHTA and FQGNSA. V lost 0 bases, J lost 2 bases, and 13 bases lay in between. This CDR3 comprises 16 residues. The CDR3 here is CASSLAGQRQQETQYF. In DNA, the CDR3 is TGTGCCAGCAGCTTAGCGGGCCAGCGGCAACAAGAGACCCAGTACTTC. The full variable domain, with the rest looked up from reference TRBV7-2 and TRBJ2-5, is GAGVSQSPSNKVTEKGKDVELRCDPISGHTALYWYRQSLGQGLEFLIYFQGNSAPDKSGLPSDRFSAERTGGSVSTLTIQRTQQEDSAVYLCASSLAGQRQQETQYFGPGTRLLVL.

The chain joins TRBV27 to TRBJ1-4; TRBD1 matches at 7 bases. The V gene end was trimmed by 3 bases and the J gene end by 0 bases; junction bases not matched to a gene: 10. This CDR3 comprises 18 residues. Germline assignment: CDR1 MNHEY and CDR2 SMNVEV (reference sequence). CDR3 DNA: TGTGCCAGCAGTTTGCACAGGGGCAGCCTAGCAACTAATGAAAAACTGTTTTTT. Translated: CASSLHRGSLATNEKLFF. Supplemented by reference TRBV27 and TRBJ1-4, the full variable domain reads EAQVTQNPRYLITVTGKKLTVTCSQNMNHEYMSWYRQDPGLGLRQIYYSMNVEVTDKGDVPEGYKVSRKEKRNFPLILESPSPNQTSLYFCASSLHRGSLATNEKLFFGSGTQLSVL.

The chain recombines TRBV19 with TRBJ2-1; 7 nucleotides agree with TRBD1. The V segment lost 1 base and the J segment 7 bases; nucleotides outside the gene matches: 4. The CDR3 contains 14 residues. Germline-derived CDR1 and CDR2 are LNHDA and SQIVND (reference sequence). CDR3 residues: CASSIGDRGNEQFF. The CDR3 DNA reads TGTGCCAGTAGTATAGGGGACAGAGGAAATGAGCAGTTCTTC.

This sequence joins TRBV18 and TRBJ2-2; 7 bases line up with TRBD1. The germline V gene encodes CDR1 KGHSH and CDR2 LQKENI. V lost 5 bases, J lost 3 bases, and 3 bases stayed unmatched. The CDR3 has 14 amino acids. The CDR3 region is CASSKTGDTGELFF. The CDR3 bases are TGTGCCAGCTCAAAAACAGGGGACACCGGGGAGCTGTTTTTT.

The CDR3 loop reads CASSGLRGLGDGYTF. CDR3 in DNA: TGTGCCAGCAGCGGGCTCCGGGGACTCGGGGATGGCTACACCTTC. This chain connects TRBV7-9 to TRBJ1-2, with a tentative D call TRBD1 (5 bases). The germline V and J ends were trimmed by 5 bases and 6 bases, with 19 bases remaining between them. CDR1 SEHNR and CDR2 FQNEAQ come from the germline V gene (reference sequence). The CDR3 is 15 amino acids.

About this clone: Its ends do not fully match the called genes, so a read error is possible. V usage is TRBV6-6 and J usage is TRBJ2-7; TRBD2 might be the D (6 bases). This CDR3 has 12 amino acids. Germline V gene data show CDR1 as MNHNY and CDR2 as SVGAGI (reference sequence). The CDR3 DNA is TGTGCCAGCAGTCCCCAGGGAGGTGGCTCGAACTTC. This encodes CASSPQGGGSNF.